The rows below give T cell receptor beta chains drawn from one sample of a study of lymphopenia after photon versus proton radiotherapy. Produced via immunoSEQ multiplex PCR; TCRdb's table is partial and in-frame only. The data hold 30,000 or so clones, with more than 75% observed a single time. The sequencing here drew on peripheral blood, taken from a patient treated with proton-based radiotherapy. The receptors shown here come from a woman aged 55-69 years with cholangiocarcinoma. Some clones in this sample may be carry-over from other donors' samples. The CDR3 runs from the conserved cysteine through the conserved F or W. A D gene is named only where the DNA matches it firmly. The size entry is marked missing in some rows and otherwise reads once, few, many or a size class.

J	size	D	V	CDR3	DNA
TRBJ1-2	-	-	TRBV19	CASTFSGYGYTF	TGTGCCAGTACCTTTTCCGGGTATGGCTACACCTTC
TRBJ1-5	-	-	TRBV30	CAWSGQFLPQHF	TGTGCCTGGAGTGGACAGTTCCTACCCCAGCATTTT
TRBJ1-4	once	TRBD1	TRBV7-2	CASSPRTGGNEKLFF	TGTGCCAGCAGCCCCCGGACAGGGGGGAATGAAAAACTGTTTTTT
TRBJ1-1	once	-	TRBV19	CASINNIRGLGTEAFF	TGTGCCAGTATTAACAACATCCGGGGTTTAGGCACTGAAGCTTTCTTT
TRBJ2-2	-	-	TRBV6-6	CASTLGWMAGELFF	TGTGCCAGCACCCTCGGATGGATGGCCGGGGAGCTGTTTTTT
TRBJ2-1	-	TRBD1	TRBV5-1	CASSGGQLFSYNEQFF	TGCGCCAGCAGCGGGGGACAGCTATTCTCCTACAATGAGCAGTTCTTC
TRBJ1-2	-	-	TRBV7-9	CASSLSRVGGYTF	TGTGCCAGCAGCTTAAGCAGGGTTGGCGGCTACACCTTC
TRBJ1-1	once	TRBD1	TRBV2	CAGGTGLNTEAFF	TGTGCCGGGGGGACAGGTTTAAACACTGAAGCTTTCTTT
TRBJ2-2	-	TRBD1	TRBV7-9	CASSLKGTGTGELFF	TGTGCCAGCAGCTTAAAGGGGACAGGGACCGGGGAGCTGTTTTTT
TRBJ1-5	few	TRBD1	TRBV7-9	CASSPLTGAEDQPQHF	TGTGCCAGCAGCCCTCTAACAGGGGCCGAAGATCAGCCCCAGCATTTT
TRBJ2-2	-	TRBD1	TRBV7-2	CASSPEGAFANTGELFF	TGTGCCAGCAGCCCAGAGGGGGCATTCGCGAACACCGGGGAGCTGTTTTTT
TRBJ1-1	-	-	TRBV15	CATSREQGGTEAFF	TGTGCCACCAGCAGAGAGCAGGGAGGGACTGAAGCTTTCTTT
TRBJ2-7	-	TRBD2	TRBV5-6	CASSLLISGRGKEEQYF	TGTGCCAGCAGCTTGCTAATTAGCGGGAGAGGTAAAGAAGAGCAGTACTTC
TRBJ2-7	-	TRBD1	TRBV19	CASSTPTGVEQYF	TGTGCCAGTAGTACTCCTACAGGGGTGGAGCAGTACTTC
TRBJ1-2	once	-	TRBV4-1	CASSQVTEPRAGYTF	TGCGCCAGCAGCCAAGTGACAGAGCCAAGGGCTGGCTACACCTTC
TRBJ2-7	-	-	TRBV27	CASSFDRSGYEQYF	TGTGCCAGCAGTTTTGATCGGTCTGGGTACGAGCAGTACTTC
TRBJ1-2	-	-	TRBV7-8	CASSLAREGPSGYTF	TGTGCCAGCAGCTTAGCGCGGGAAGGACCTTCTGGCTACACCTTC
TRBJ1-4	few	-	TRBV7-8	CASSSQGLNEKLFF	TGTGCCAGCAGCTCACAGGGATTGAATGAAAAACTGTTTTTT
TRBJ2-7	-	TRBD1	TRBV7-8	CASSLRGQSSYEQYF	TGTGCCAGCAGCTTAAGGGGACAGAGCTCCTACGAGCAGTACTTC
TRBJ1-6	-	TRBD1	TRBV7-9	CASRTGNSPLHF	TGTGCCAGCAGGACAGGGAATTCACCCCTCCACTTT
TRBJ1-4	-	TRBD1	TRBV7-2	CASSLGTANEKLFF	TGTGCCAGCAGCCTTGGGACAGCAAATGAAAAACTGTTTTTT
TRBJ2-2	-	-	TRBV7-2	CASSLYGELFF	TGTGCCAGCAGCTTATACGGGGAGCTGTTTTTT
TRBJ2-3	-	-	TRBV11-2	CASSLEADTQYF	TGTGCCAGCAGCTTAGAGGCAGATACGCAGTATTTT
TRBJ2-1	-	-	TRBV4-1	CASSQPDGRNEQFF	TGCGCCAGCAGCCAACCGGACGGTCGGAATGAGCAGTTCTTC
TRBJ1-1	-	-	TRBV5-1	CASSLDTNTEAFF	TGCGCCAGCAGCTTGGACACGAACACTGAAGCTTTCTTT
TRBJ2-7	-	-	TRBV7-9	CASSLVGASSYEQYF	TGTGCCAGCAGCTTAGTCGGCGCGAGCTCCTACGAGCAGTACTTC
TRBJ2-3	-	TRBD2	TRBV5-1	CASSYLAGSTDTQYF	TGCGCCAGCAGCTATCTAGCGGGGAGCACAGATACGCAGTATTTT
TRBJ2-1	-	-	TRBV10-3	CAISQSDGQFF	TGTGCCATCAGCCAGTCCGACGGGCAGTTCTTC
TRBJ1-1	-	TRBD1	TRBV4-1	CASSHIGQGERAFF	TGCGCCAGCAGCCATATTGGACAGGGAGAGCGTGCTTTCTTT
TRBJ1-2	few	-	TRBV4-1	CASSQVSDNYGYTF	TGCGCCAGCAGCCAAGTATCGGACAACTATGGCTACACCTTC
TRBJ2-7	large	TRBD1	TRBV19	CASSIPGTAYEQYF	TGTGCCAGTAGTATCCCAGGGACAGCCTACGAGCAGTACTTC
TRBJ2-7	-	-	TRBV5-1	CASSTGLGYSYEQYF	TGCGCCAGCAGTACGGGCCTCGGATACTCCTACGAGCAGTACTTC
TRBJ1-5	-	TRBD1	TRBV19	CASSVTGGGQPQHF	TGTGCCAGTAGTGTAACAGGGGGCGGTCAGCCCCAGCATTTT
TRBJ1-1	-	-	TRBV6-5	CASSWIKNTEAFF	TGTGCCAGCAGTTGGATTAAGAACACTGAAGCTTTCTTT
TRBJ2-7	-	-	TRBV6-1	CASDLTPGAYEQYF	TGTGCCAGCGACCTGACCCCAGGAGCCTACGAGCAGTACTTC
TRBJ2-3	-	-	TRBV19	CASRRGDTQYF	TGTGCCAGTAGACGGGGAGATACGCAGTATTTT
TRBJ2-7	-	TRBD2	TRBV5-8	CASSRRGGYEQYF	TGTGCCAGCAGCCGCCGGGGGGGCTACGAGCAGTACTTC
TRBJ1-4	-	TRBD1	TRBV19	CASQGLRQGYEKLFF	TGTGCCAGCCAGGGCCTGAGACAGGGCTATGAAAAACTGTTTTTT
TRBJ1-1	-	TRBD1	TRBV13	CASSHSRGRSDTEAFF	TGTGCCAGCAGCCACAGCAGGGGGCGGAGCGACACTGAAGCTTTCTTT
TRBJ1-4	-	TRBD1	TRBV18	CASSPGAGQRNEKLFF	TGTGCCAGCTCACCAGGAGCGGGACAGAGAAATGAAAAACTGTTTTTT
TRBJ1-1	-	-	TRBV7-3	CASSSHVGRVNTEAFF	TGTGCCAGCAGCTCCCACGTGGGGCGGGTGAACACTGAAGCTTTCTTT
TRBJ2-7	-	TRBD2	TRBV5-1	CASRWGGADEQYF	TGCGCCAGCAGGTGGGGAGGGGCGGACGAGCAGTACTTC
TRBJ2-5	-	TRBD2	TRBV5-1	CASSFNAGGPGETQYF	TGCGCCAGCAGCTTTAATGCGGGAGGGCCGGGGGAGACCCAGTACTTC
TRBJ2-5	-	-	TRBV7-8	CASPGNRPSQETQYF	TGTGCCAGCCCCGGGAACAGGCCCAGCCAAGAGACCCAGTACTTC
TRBJ2-4	-	TRBD2	TRBV18	CASSPGLAEGEGIQYF	TGTGCCAGCTCACCGGGACTAGCGGAGGGTGAGGGCATTCAGTACTTC
TRBJ1-1	-	-	TRBV7-3	CASSTGMNTEAFF	TGTGCCAGCAGCACGGGGATGAACACTGAAGCTTTCTTT
TRBJ2-1	-	-	TRBV5-1	CASSLSGYSYNEQFF	TGCGCCAGCAGCTTGTCGGGTTACTCCTACAATGAGCAGTTCTTC
TRBJ2-7	-	-	TRBV19	CATRGPGGPYEQYF	TGTGCCACCCGGGGGCCAGGGGGGCCCTACGAGCAGTACTTC
TRBJ1-3	once	-	TRBV5-6	CASSPDGTAGNTIYF	TGTGCCAGCAGCCCGGACGGGACTGCTGGAAACACCATATATTTT
TRBJ2-7	-	TRBD2	TRBV9	CASSPGGYEQYF	TGTGCCAGCAGCCCCGGGGGGTACGAGCAGTACTTC
TRBJ2-2	-	-	TRBV4-2	CASSQAGTPTGELFF	TGTGCCAGCAGCCAAGCTGGGACTCCGACCGGGGAGCTGTTTTTT
TRBJ2-3	-	TRBD2	TRBV29-1	CSVKAGLAGRTDTQYF	TGCAGCGTTAAAGCGGGACTAGCGGGGCGCACAGATACGCAGTATTTT
TRBJ2-5	-	-	TRBV7-2	CASSLGTRETQYF	TGTGCCAGCAGCTTAGGCACTAGAGAGACCCAGTACTTC
TRBJ1-4	-	TRBD1	TRBV19	CASGTGQPNEKLFF	TGTGCCAGTGGAACGGGACAGCCGAATGAAAAACTGTTTTTT
TRBJ2-7	-	TRBD1	TRBV29-1	CRLGTGSSYEQYF	TGCAGGCTCGGGACAGGAAGCTCCTACGAGCAGTACTTC
TRBJ1-3	once	-	TRBV7-2	CASSLGGRASGNTIYF	TGTGCCAGCAGCTTAGGAGGAAGAGCGTCTGGAAACACCATATATTTT
TRBJ1-5	-	-	TRBV5-8	CASSLGRGVNQPQHF	TGTGCCAGCAGCTTGGGGAGGGGGGTTAATCAGCCCCAGCATTTT
TRBJ1-1	-	TRBD1	TRBV7-8	CASSPFRATGGRMNTEAFF	TGTGCCAGCAGTCCCTTCAGGGCGACAGGGGGCCGAATGAACACTGAAGCTTTCTTT
TRBJ2-1	-	TRBD2	TRBV14	CASSQGAEWLAGGNEQFF	TGTGCCAGCAGCCAAGGGGCGGAGTGGCTAGCGGGGGGCAATGAGCAGTTCTTC